This T cell receptor (beta chain) was sequenced during a study of tumor-infiltrating lymphocytes in primary liver carcinoma. Points on this clonotype: The junction shows a germline mismatch at one end, possibly a read error.

Joint extraction of RNA and DNA used about 17-31 mg of bulk tissue that was unsorted. Total RNA amounting to around 530 ng was the source from which TCR beta cDNA was made with a constant-region primer. Employing slightly modified ARM-PCR, three nested multiplex PCR rounds were run, and these gave rise to the TCR beta libraries. A single record per CDR3 protein comes from TCRdb applying MiXCR to the multiplex PCR reads. The data show about 64,000 distinct CDR3 sequences, 71% seen once. Sample: liver tumor tissue from sampling region 4. Subset: tumor region T4, right-lateral pole. The sequence derives from a man in his forties with primary liver carcinoma and hepatitis B virus infection.

CDR3 residues: CASSPSAAGYNERFF. The CDR3 DNA is TGTGCCAGCAGTCCCTCGGCCGCGGGGTACAATGAGCGGTTCTTC. This chain connects TRBV6-5 to TRBJ2-1; maybe TRBD2 (6 bases). The germline gives CDR1 MNHEY, CDR2 SVGAGI. The CDR3 has 15 residues.